This TCR beta chain was identified in a study of OX40 agonist ivuxolimab in advanced cancers. This CDR3 spans 14 amino acids. V was clipped by 10 bases and J by 3 bases; unmatched bases: 6. CDR1 and CDR2 from the germline V gene are LNHDA and SQIVND (reference sequence). Here immunoSEQ multiplex PCR was the method, and the copy in TCRdb shows in-frame clones only, minus some. The sample carries about 94,000 clones, around 86% recorded once. The input for sequencing was CD4+ or CD8+ T cells sorted from blood, taken in a trial of the OX40 agonist ivuxolimab. This clonotype originated in an adult with an advanced solid tumor such as melanoma, head and neck, liver or kidney cancer. This chain uses TRBV19 with TRBJ1-5, with 10 positions matching TRBD1. The CDR3 nucleotides are TGTGCCACGGTGGGACAGGGGAACAATCAGCCCCAGCATTTT. Translation gives CATVGQGNNQPQHF.